This T cell receptor (beta chain) was retrieved from a study of regulatory T cells in long-lasting Graves disease. Study context: The definition of persistent Graves' disease was over 5 years of antithyroid drugs with positive TSH receptor antibodies.

Overall study results and limits: Newly diagnosed patients had higher TCR diversity than persistent Graves' patients did. Accuracy might have suffered from few samples.

This clonotype was detected a few times. Its matching antigen is unknown. TCR beta libraries were built with iRepertoire HTBI primers and Arm-PCR of CDR3 regions. Via MiXCR, TCRdb re-called the multiplex PCR reads, giving one row per CDR3 protein. Among 400,000 or so distinct CDR3 sequences listed, around 21% were seen once. The V end lost 3 bases, the J end lost 2 bases, and 11 bases lay between the germline ends. The CDR3 is 14 amino acids. Germline V lookup: CDR1 LNHDA, CDR2 SQIVND (reference sequence). Noted time point: persistent/refractory GD, antithyroid drugs over 5 years with positive TRAb. With RNA extracted from PBMCs as input, the TCR library was made. One endocrinology department in Xi'an, China, was where patients came from.

Sequenced here: peripheral blood mononuclear cells (PBMCs), sampled when the disease was refractory, from a patient treated with antithyroid drugs. The sequence was collected from a female donor with Graves disease. The chain carries TRBV19 and TRBJ2-7; D ambiguous. CDR3 region: CASSIDAGTYEQYF. The CDR3 bases are TGTGCCAGTAGTATTGACGCAGGAACCTACGAGCAGTACTTC. The full variable domain, its missing parts supplied by reference TRBV19 and TRBJ2-7, is DGGITQSPKYLFRKEGQNVTLSCEQNLNHDAMYWYRQDPGQGLRLIYYSQIVNDFQKGDIAEGYSVSREKKESFPLTVTSAQKNPTAFYLCASSIDAGTYEQYFGPGTRLTVT.